This passage covers 21 T cell receptor beta chains from one sample sequenced in a study of esophageal squamous cell carcinoma under preoperative chemotherapy. TCRdb reprocessed the PCR reads with MiXCR, giving one entry per CDR3 protein. The sample records some 18,000 distinct CDR3 sequences, around 42% being singletons. Specified time point: after preoperative PTX-NDP chemotherapy. The specimen was obtained from a patient given preoperative chemotherapy. The receptors derive from a human donor with esophageal squamous cell carcinoma. The donor label of this sample is uncertain.

This clonotype was detected only a few times. V usage is TRBV7-2 and J usage is TRBJ2-1; 8 nucleotides line up with TRBD2. The J call is uncertain, as TRBJ2-7 better fits the DNA end. This CDR3 has 14 residues. Germline V gives CDR1 SGHTA, CDR2 FQGNSA. CDR3 region: CASSSRGVYNEQYF. DNA of the CDR3: TGTGCCAGCAGCTCGCGGGGGGTCTACAATGAGCAGTACTTC.

CDR3 coding DNA: TGTGCCAGCAGCTTAAAACTCGGGGGGAGCTCCTACGAGCAGTACTTC. This sequence encodes CASSLKLGGSSYEQYF. The chain combines TRBV7-2 with TRBJ2-7; TRBD2 matches at 7 bases. Germline lookup yields CDR1 SGHTA and CDR2 FQGNSA. The CDR3 runs to 16 residues. The V gene end was trimmed by 2 bases and the J gene end by 0 bases; junction bases not matched to a gene: 7.

For this clonotype: One junction end disagrees with the germline gene, perhaps due to a read error. The chain has TRBV7-2 and TRBJ2-2; TRBD1 aligns across 7 bases. The CDR3 is made up of 14 amino acids. CDR1 SGHTA and CDR2 FQGNSA come from the germline V gene. The DNA for the CDR3 is TGTGCCAGCAGCCCGTTCGCGAGCACAGGGGAGCTGTATTTT. Translated: CASSPFASTGELYF.

Only a few counts were recorded for this clonotype. The rearrangement joins TRBV12-5 to TRBJ2-3, with 11 bases fitting TRBD2. The end of the DNA is better explained by TRBJ2-7, so the J call may be wrong. Germline assignment: CDR1 LGHNT and CDR2 FRNRAP. The CDR3 runs 13 residues. For the CDR3, the DNA is TGTGCTAGTGGGGGGACTAGCGGTTACGAGCAGTACTTC. Translated, it gives CASGGTSGYEQYF.

The sample holds many counts of this clonotype. CDR3 in amino acids: CASSLPGRVDTQYF. The CDR3 region has the DNA TGTGCCAGCAGTTTACCCGGGAGGGTAGATACGCAGTATTTT. The chain combines TRBV27 with TRBJ2-3; 8 bases agree with TRBD2. V trimming: 2 bases; J trimming: 5 bases; junction bases outside the gene matches: 3. This CDR3 has 14 residues. From germline, CDR1 is MNHEY and CDR2 SMNVEV (reference sequence).

As regards this clonotype: The junction differs from germline at one of its ends, possibly a read error. The chain combines TRBV11-1 with TRBJ2-3, with D unresolved. The J call could be wrong; TRBJ2-5 is a better fit for the DNA end. Per germline, CDR1 SGHAT and CDR2 FQDESV (reference sequence). There are 13 residues in the CDR3. The CDR3 DNA reads as TGTGCCAGCAGGTTAGTCGTCCGAAACACCCAGTACTTC. It encodes CASRLVVRNTQYF.

With respect to this clonotype: One base away lies a much larger clone, so this may be a sequencing read error. A read error is likely, as this CDR3 ends without the conserved phenylalanine or tryptophan. It is unclear where the CDR3 begins or ends on the DNA, so no DNA is shown, and the CDR3 is as TCRdb lists it. V gene TRBV7-6 combines with J gene TRBJ2-3; no check of the table's D call, TRBD2, against the DNA was made. CDR1 and CDR2 (germline): SGHVS, FNYEAQ. The CDR3 is 16 residues long, ends included. CDR3 residues: CASSLAGASGTYEQYL.

This clonotype was seen repeatedly, ten times or more. The V call is TRBV7-9, the J call TRBJ2-1; TRBD2 matches 14 bases. There are 14 residues in the CDR3. The ends lost 6 bases at V and 10 bases at J; junction bases unmatched: 5. Germline loops: CDR1 SEHNR, CDR2 FQNEAQ (reference sequence). CDR3 sequence: CASRSGLAGEEQFF. CDR3 coding DNA: TGTGCCAGCAGGTCGGGACTAGCGGGAGAAGAGCAGTTCTTC.

This clonotype is termed medium-sized. The chain is built from TRBV7-3 and TRBJ2-3, with 9 bases aligning to TRBD1. After removal of 5 bases from V and 1 base from J, the junction contained 7 bases not matched to a gene. The CDR3 covers 16 residues. CDR1 is SGHTA and CDR2 is FQGTGA in the germline V gene. CDR3 sequence reads: CASSLGTGIGTDTQYF. In DNA, the CDR3 is TGTGCCAGCAGCCTGGGGACAGGGATTGGCACAGATACGCAGTATTTT.

The chain uses TRBV18 and TRBJ2-4; TRBD1 matches at 9 bases. Near its end, the DNA agrees better with TRBJ2-5, so the J call may be wrong. The CDR3 is made up of 13 amino acids. Germline V CDR1 and CDR2: KGHSH, LQKENI. In nucleotides, the CDR3 is TGTGCCAGCTCACGCGGACAGGGGGAGACCCAGTACTTC. It is translated as CASSRGQGETQYF.

Of note for this clonotype: One junction end does not reproduce the germline sequence, and a read error may be involved. V gene TRBV24-1 combines with J gene TRBJ2-4; tentative D call: TRBD2 (6 bases). Germline V gene lookup returns CDR1 KGHDR and CDR2 SFDVKD. The CDR3 loop spans 17 amino acids. The CDR3 sequence is CATSEPAGGGTKNTQYF. The CDR3 region has the DNA TGTGCCACCAGTGAGCCGGCCGGGGGAGGAACCAAAAACACTCAGTACTTC.

The rearrangement links TRBV11-3 to TRBJ2-1; 8 bases are shared with TRBD2. Per the germline V gene, CDR1 is SGHNT and CDR2 is YENEEA. The CDR3 covers 14 residues. V dropped 5 bases and J dropped 10; count of bases not matched to a gene: 10. Here the CDR3 reads CASSIPGTRAEQFF. The CDR3 DNA reads as TGTGCCAGCAGCATACCCGGGACTAGAGCGGAGCAGTTCTTC. The variable domain in full, completed from reference TRBV11-3 and TRBJ2-1, reads EAGVVQSPRYKIIEKKQPVAFWCNPISGHNTLYWYLQNLGQGPELLIRYENEEAVDDSQLPKDRFSAERLKGVDSTLKIQPAELGDSAVYLCASSIPGTRAEQFFGPGTRLTVL.

The chain uses TRBV7-2 and TRBJ2-1, with TRBD2 matching over 9 bases. The V gene's germline CDR1 is SGHTA and CDR2 FQGNSA. The V and J ends lost 3 bases and 2 bases, in that order; junction bases with no gene match: 8. The CDR3 sequence is 17 residues long. The CDR3 DNA follows: TGTGCCAGCAGCTTGCTTAGCGGGAGCTTGGCCTACAATGAGCAGTTCTTC. Its protein product is CASSLLSGSLAYNEQFF. Full variable domain (outside the CDR3, taken from reference TRBV7-2 and TRBJ2-1): GAGVSQSPSNKVTEKGKDVELRCDPISGHTALYWYRQSLGQGLEFLIYFQGNSAPDKSGLPSDRFSAERTGGSVSTLTIQRTQQEDSAVYLCASSLLSGSLAYNEQFFGPGTRLTVL.

This chain uses TRBV7-3 with TRBJ2-2; either TRBD1 or TRBD2 may supply D (5 bases each). Per the germline V gene, CDR1 is SGHTA and CDR2 is FQGTGA. This CDR3 is 15 amino acids long. V lost 5 bases and J 4 bases, leaving 14 bases between the germline ends. This CDR3 is CASSLQGRGTGELFF. CDR3 DNA: TGTGCCAGCAGCCTCCAGGGCCGGGGCACCGGGGAGCTGTTTTTT.

The rearrangement links TRBV7-9 to TRBJ2-5; the D gene could be TRBD1 or TRBD2 (5 bases each). V was shortened by 5 bases and J by 3 bases, with 13 bases between the two germline ends. This CDR3 comprises 14 residues. Germline V gene lookup returns CDR1 SEHNR and CDR2 FQNEAQ (reference sequence). The DNA for the CDR3 is TGTGCCAGCAGCCCCGGGCTGGGGGAAGAGACCCAGTACTTC. This codes for CASSPGLGEETQYF. The variable domain in full, completed from reference TRBV7-9 and TRBJ2-5, reads DTGVSQNPRHKITKRGQNVTFRCDPISEHNRLYWYRQTLGQGPEFLTYFQNEAQLEKSRLLSDRFSAERPKGSFSTLEIQRTEQGDSAMYLCASSPGLGEETQYFGPGTRLLVL.

This clonotype was seen many times. The rearrangement joins TRBV19 to TRBJ2-3; 8 bases match TRBD1. Germline-derived CDR1 and CDR2 are LNHDA and SQIVND (reference sequence). V lost 9 bases and J lost 0; bases outside the gene matches: 17. CDR3 size: 18 residues. CDR3 sequence: CASGSGQGSTPSTDTQYF. CDR3 DNA: TGTGCCAGCGGGTCAGGACAGGGTTCGACTCCTAGCACAGATACGCAGTATTTT.

This clonotype came up many times. V and J are TRBV7-2 and TRBJ2-1; unclear D gene. The germline CDR1 and CDR2 sequences are SGHTA and FQGNSA. The CDR3 is 14 amino acids. Between the trimmed V and J ends, which lost 2 bases and 5 bases, there was a span of 10 bases. The CDR3 reads CASSLRNGDNEQFF. Here the CDR3 DNA reads TGTGCCAGCAGCTTAAGAAACGGAGACAATGAGCAGTTCTTC.

This clonotype showed up many times. The chain combines TRBV10-2 with TRBJ2-5; tentatively, D is TRBD1 (6 bases). V dropped 8 bases and J dropped 13 bases, with 17 bases sitting between them. CDR3 length: 11 amino acids. Germline values: CDR1 WSHSY, CDR2 SAAADI. CDR3 nucleotides: TGCGCCAGCTCACAGGGACCACAACTGTACTTC. This translates into CASSQGPQLYF.

V and J are TRBV7-3 and TRBJ2-1; 14 positions match TRBD2. Germline CDR1 reads SGHTA; CDR2 reads FQGTGA. This CDR3 comprises 16 residues. Trimming took 5 bases from V and 12 from J; bases not matched to a gene: 12. CDR3 in amino acids: CASSARLAGGPSGQFF. CDR3 sequence (DNA): TGTGCCAGCAGCGCTAGACTAGCGGGAGGGCCCTCGGGGCAGTTCTTC.

This clonotype has only a few counts. The gene calls are TRBV7-2 and TRBJ2-1; D is ambiguous. Deletions cut 5 bases from V and 9 bases from J, with 8 bases between. Germline assignment: CDR1 SGHTA and CDR2 FQGNSA. This CDR3 is 11 amino acids long. The DNA for the CDR3 is TGTGCCAGCAGCGCCTTCAGTGAGCAGTTCTTC. This encodes CASSAFSEQFF. Filled out from reference TRBV7-2 and TRBJ2-1, the complete variable domain reads GAGVSQSPSNKVTEKGKDVELRCDPISGHTALYWYRQSLGQGLEFLIYFQGNSAPDKSGLPSDRFSAERTGGSVSTLTIQRTQQEDSAVYLCASSAFSEQFFGPGTRLTVL.

In this sample, this clonotype turned up many times. The V call is TRBV10-1, the J call TRBJ2-3; no firm D call. V lost 8 bases, J lost 4 bases, and 13 bases lay in between. This CDR3 is built from 13 residues. Germline CDR1 and CDR2: WNHNN and SYGVQD (reference sequence). The CDR3 bases are TGCGCCAGCTCGAGAGACCCTGCAGATACGCAGTATTTT. This translates into CASSRDPADTQYF.